The table lists the clone carrying this TCR beta chain with a few counts. What it binds is not known. From the second PCR step, alpha and beta chains were amplified apart. The sample originates from a study of naive and memory T cell subsets. The study, taken as a whole, reports: A few larger clonotypes appeared in naive repertoires, especially CD8, possibly memory cells re-expressing CD45RA. Expression changes during T cell differentiation may affect RNA-based TCR counts.

Both TRBC1 and TRBC2 were covered by a beta constant-region primer of two equimolar oligonucleotides. The ligated cDNA underwent four PCR rounds using SP2 and nested alpha and beta constant-region primers. An oligonucleotide with the SP2 primer and a 12-nucleotide UMI was ligated to the cDNA 3' end. Each CDR3 protein is one row after TCRdb ran MiXCR on the UMI-ligation and nested PCR reads. The data contain over 110,000 distinct CDR3 sequences, approximately 20% of them singletons. V lost 5 bases and J 5 bases, leaving 16 bases between the germline ends. The CDR3 is 14 amino acids. Germline assignment: CDR1 MNHEY and CDR2 SMNVEV (reference sequence).

The chain links TRBV27 to TRBJ2-7; no firm D call. The sequenced sample consisted of naive CD8+ T cells from blood. The receptor was isolated from a human donor in good health. Written as DNA, the CDR3 is TGTGCCAGCAGTCTCAATAGGTATTCGAACGAGCAGTACTTC. It is translated as CASSLNRYSNEQYF.